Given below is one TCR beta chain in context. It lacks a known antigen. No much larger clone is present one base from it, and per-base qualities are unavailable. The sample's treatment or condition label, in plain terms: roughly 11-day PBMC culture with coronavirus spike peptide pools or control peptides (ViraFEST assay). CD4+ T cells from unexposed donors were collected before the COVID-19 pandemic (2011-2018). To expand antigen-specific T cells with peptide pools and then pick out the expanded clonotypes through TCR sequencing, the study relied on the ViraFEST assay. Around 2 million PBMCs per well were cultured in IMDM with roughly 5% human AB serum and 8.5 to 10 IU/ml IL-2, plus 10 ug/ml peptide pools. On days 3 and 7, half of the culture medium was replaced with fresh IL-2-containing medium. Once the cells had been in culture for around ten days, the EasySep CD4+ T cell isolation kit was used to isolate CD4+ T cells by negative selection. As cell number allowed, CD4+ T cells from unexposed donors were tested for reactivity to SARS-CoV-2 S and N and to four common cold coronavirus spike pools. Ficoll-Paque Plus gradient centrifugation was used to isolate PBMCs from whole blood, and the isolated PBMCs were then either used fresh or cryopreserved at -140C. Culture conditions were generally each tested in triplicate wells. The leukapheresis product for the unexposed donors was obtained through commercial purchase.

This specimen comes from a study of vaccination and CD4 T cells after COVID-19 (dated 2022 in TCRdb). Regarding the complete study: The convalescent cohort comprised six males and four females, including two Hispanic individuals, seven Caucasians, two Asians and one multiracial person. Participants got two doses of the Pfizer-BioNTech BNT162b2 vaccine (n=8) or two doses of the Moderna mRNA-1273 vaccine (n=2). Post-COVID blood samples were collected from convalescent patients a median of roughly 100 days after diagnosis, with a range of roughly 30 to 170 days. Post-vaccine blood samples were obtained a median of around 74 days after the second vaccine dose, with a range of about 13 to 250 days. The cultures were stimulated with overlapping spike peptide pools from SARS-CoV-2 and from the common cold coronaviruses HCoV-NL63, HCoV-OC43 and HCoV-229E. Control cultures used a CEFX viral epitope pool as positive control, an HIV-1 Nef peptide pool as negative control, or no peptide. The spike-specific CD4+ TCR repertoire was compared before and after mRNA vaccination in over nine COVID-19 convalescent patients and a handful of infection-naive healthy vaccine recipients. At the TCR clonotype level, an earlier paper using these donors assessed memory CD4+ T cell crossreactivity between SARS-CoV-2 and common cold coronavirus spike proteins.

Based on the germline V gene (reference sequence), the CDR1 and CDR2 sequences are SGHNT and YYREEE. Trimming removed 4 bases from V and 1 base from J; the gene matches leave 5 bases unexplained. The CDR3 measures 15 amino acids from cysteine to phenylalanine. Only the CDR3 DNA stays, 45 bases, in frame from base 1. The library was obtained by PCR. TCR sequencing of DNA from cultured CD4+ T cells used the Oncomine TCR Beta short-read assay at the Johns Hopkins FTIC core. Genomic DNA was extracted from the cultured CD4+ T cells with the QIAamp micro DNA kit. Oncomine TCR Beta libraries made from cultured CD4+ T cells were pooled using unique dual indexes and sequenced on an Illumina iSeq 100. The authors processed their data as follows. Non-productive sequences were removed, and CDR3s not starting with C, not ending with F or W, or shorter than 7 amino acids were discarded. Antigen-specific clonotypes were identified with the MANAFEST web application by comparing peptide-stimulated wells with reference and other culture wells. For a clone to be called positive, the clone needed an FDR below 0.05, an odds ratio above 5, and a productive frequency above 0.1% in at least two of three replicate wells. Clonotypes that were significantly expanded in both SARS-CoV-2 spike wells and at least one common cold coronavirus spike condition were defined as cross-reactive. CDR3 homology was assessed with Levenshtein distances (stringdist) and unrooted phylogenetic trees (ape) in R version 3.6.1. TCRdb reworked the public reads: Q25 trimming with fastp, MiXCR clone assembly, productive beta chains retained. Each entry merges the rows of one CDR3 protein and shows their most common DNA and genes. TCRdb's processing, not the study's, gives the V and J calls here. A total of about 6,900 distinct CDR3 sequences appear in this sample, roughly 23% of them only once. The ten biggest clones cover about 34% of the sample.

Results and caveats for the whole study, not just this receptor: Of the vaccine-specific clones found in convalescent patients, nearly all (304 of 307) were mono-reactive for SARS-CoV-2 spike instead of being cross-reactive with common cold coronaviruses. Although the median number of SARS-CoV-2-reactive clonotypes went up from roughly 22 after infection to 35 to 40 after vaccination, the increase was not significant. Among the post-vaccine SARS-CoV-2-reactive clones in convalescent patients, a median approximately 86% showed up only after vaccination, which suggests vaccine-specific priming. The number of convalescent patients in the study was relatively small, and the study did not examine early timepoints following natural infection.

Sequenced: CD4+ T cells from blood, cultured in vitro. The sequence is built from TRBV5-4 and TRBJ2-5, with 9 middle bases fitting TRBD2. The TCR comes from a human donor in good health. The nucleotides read TGTGCCAGCAGCAGTAGCGGGGGTTCCCAAGAGACCCAGTACTTC. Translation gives CASSSSGGSQETQYF. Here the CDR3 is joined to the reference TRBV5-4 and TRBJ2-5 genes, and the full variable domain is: ETGVTQSPTHLIKTRGQQVTLRCSSQSGHNTVSWYQQALGQGPQFIFQYYREEENGRGNFPPRFSGLQFPNYSSELNVNALELDDSALYLCASSSSGGSQETQYFGPGTRLLVL.